These 24 T cell receptor beta chains were all obtained from the same sample, sequenced in a study of sequential checkpoint blockade in melanoma. As to treatment: randomized to nivolumab then ipilimumab (arm A) or the reverse (arm B). Sequencing used immunoSEQ multiplex PCR; TCRdb keeps in-frame clones, though not all of them. The sample holds approximately 26,000 clones, 70% to 80% seen once. The material was CD8+ T cells sorted from blood (inferred from file names), obtained from a patient given nivolumab and ipilimumab in sequence. These TCRs come from a human donor with melanoma.

This sequence joins TRBV27 and TRBJ1-1, with 7 positions matching TRBD1. V gave up 3 bases and J gave up 5 bases; unmatched junction bases: 6. Germline loops: CDR1 MNHEY, CDR2 SMNVEV (reference sequence). CDR3 length: 14 amino acids. CDR3 coding DNA: TGTGCCAGCAGTTTCTTTACAGGGGATACTGAAGCTTTCTTT. It encodes CASSFFTGDTEAFF.

The J gene is TRBJ2-5, the V gene TRBV27; no clear D. With the DNA end fitting TRBJ2-7 better, the J assignment may be wrong. The germline V gene has CDR1 MNHEY and CDR2 SMNVEV (reference sequence). The CDR3 contains 14 residues. CDR3 protein: CASSPSPSLYEQYF. CDR3 bases: TGTGCCAGCAGTCCAAGTCCAAGCCTCTACGAGCAGTACTTC.

As DNA, the CDR3 is TGTGCCAGCAGCTCCCGGGACAGGGGGATTCGGGAGACCCAGTACTTC. Residues: CASSSRDRGIRETQYF. The genes are TRBV13 and TRBJ2-5; 11 bases are shared with TRBD1. With V trimmed by 4 bases and J by 5 bases, 9 bases remained unmatched. Looked up from germline, CDR1 is PRHDT and CDR2 is FYEKMQ (reference sequence). This CDR3 spans 16 amino acids.

The V gene is TRBV19, the J gene TRBJ1-1; possibly TRBD1 for D (5 bases). Germline V gene lookup returns CDR1 LNHDA and CDR2 SQIVND (reference sequence). The CDR3 has 13 amino acids. Trimming removed 6 bases at V and 4 bases at J, with 12 bases between. The CDR3 loop reads CASRPGGVTEAFF. CDR3 bases: TGTGCCAGTAGGCCCGGGGGAGTCACTGAAGCTTTCTTT.

The chain has TRBV7-8 and TRBJ2-5; 10 positions agree with TRBD2. The CDR3 extends over 14 amino acids. Germline V gene sequence: CDR1 SGHVS, CDR2 FQNEAQ. V lost 5 bases, J lost 2 bases, and 2 bases stayed unmatched. The CDR3 loop reads CASSTTSGQETQYF. CDR3 nucleotides: TGTGCCAGCAGCACGACTAGCGGGCAAGAGACCCAGTACTTC.

The V and J genes are TRBV7-9 and TRBJ1-6; D not certain. The CDR3 is 15 amino acids. Per germline, CDR1 SEHNR and CDR2 FQNEAQ (reference sequence). V lost 3 bases and J lost 3, with 9 bases in between. The CDR3 bases are TGTGCCAGCAGCTTTTCGGAGTTCTATAATTCACCCCTCCACTTT. Protein sequence: CASSFSEFYNSPLHF.

The chain recombines TRBV9 with TRBJ2-6, with 10 bases identical to TRBD1. The CDR3 has 18 amino acids. J gave up 0 bases and V 0 bases, and 3 bases lay outside the gene matches. Germline V gives CDR1 SGDLS, CDR2 YYNGEE. The DNA for the CDR3 is TGTGCCAGCAGCGTAGCTCGGACAGGGGGCTCTGGGGCCAACGTCCTGACTTTC. Its protein product is CASSVARTGGSGANVLTF.

The chain couples TRBV9 to TRBJ2-7; 10 nucleotides agree with TRBD1. The CDR3 sequence is 15 residues long. The junction had 5 bases not matched to a gene; V was cut back by 3 bases and J by 2 bases. CDR1 is SGDLS, CDR2 YYNGEE, per germline. The CDR3 DNA reads TGTGCCAGCAGCGCGGGGACAGGGGCCGCCTACGAGCAGTACTTC. Its protein product is CASSAGTGAAYEQYF.

The chain has TRBV19 and TRBJ2-1; TRBD2 matches 13 bases. Trimming at V came to 1 base and at J to 4 bases, leaving 1 base not matched to a gene. This CDR3 region has 16 residues. The germline CDR1 and CDR2 sequences are LNHDA and SQIVND (reference sequence). The CDR3 protein is CASSIALAGGYNEQFF. Written as DNA, the CDR3 is TGTGCCAGTAGTATAGCACTAGCGGGGGGGTACAATGAGCAGTTCTTC.

The gene calls are TRBV6-1 and TRBJ2-1; possibly TRBD1 for D (6 bases). This CDR3 contains 16 residues. CDR1 and CDR2 from the germline V gene are MNHNS and SASEGT. Trimming removed 3 bases from V and 6 bases from J, with 18 bases in between. The chain's CDR3 is CASSDPQGSLTNEQFF. As DNA, the CDR3 is TGTGCCAGCAGTGACCCACAGGGTTCCCTGACCAATGAGCAGTTCTTC.

This clone has more than one count but fewer than ten. V gene TRBV19 combines with J gene TRBJ1-3; no reliable D call. The CDR3 runs 14 residues. V dropped 7 bases and J dropped 0 bases, with 10 bases sitting between them. The V gene's germline CDR1 is LNHDA and CDR2 SQIVND (reference sequence). The CDR3 sequence: CASMGPSSGNTIYF. CDR3 sequence (DNA): TGTGCCAGTATGGGCCCGTCCTCTGGAAACACCATATATTTT.

This sequence joins TRBV29-1 and TRBJ1-1; D perhaps matches TRBD1 (5 bases). Trimming removed 8 bases at V and 5 bases at J, with 12 bases between. The CDR3 has 11 residues. Germline-derived CDR1 and CDR2 are SQVTM and ANQGSEA. In nucleotides, the CDR3 is TGCAGCCATTGGGGGGGGACTGAAGCTTTCTTT. It encodes CSHWGGTEAFF.

The chain carries TRBV6-1 and TRBJ2-5, with 7 positions matching TRBD1. The J call may be mistaken, given a closer DNA end match to TRBJ2-7. The CDR3 extends over 14 amino acids. Germline V gene sequence: CDR1 MNHNS, CDR2 SASEGT. The CDR3 nucleotides read TGTGCCAGCAGTTGGGACAGAGAGACCTACGAGCAGTACTTC. It encodes CASSWDRETYEQYF.

This clone has only one observation. The chain carries TRBV11-1 and TRBJ1-1, with D perhaps TRBD1 (6 bases). V was pared by 4 bases and J by 1 base, with 7 bases between. In germline, CDR1 is SGHAT, CDR2 FQDESV (reference sequence). This CDR3 region has 13 residues. Here the CDR3 DNA reads TGTGCCAGCAGCTCGGGACAGAACACTGAAGCTTTCTTT. Amino acid sequence: CASSSGQNTEAFF.

This clone is judged medium-sized (0.01 to 0.1%). The J gene is TRBJ2-7, the V gene TRBV4-1, with D perhaps matching TRBD2 (5 bases). This CDR3 is built from 15 residues. The germline V gene has CDR1 MGHRA and CDR2 YSYEKL. V was trimmed by 1 base and J by 3 bases, leaving 13 bases between them. The DNA for the CDR3 is TGCGCCAGCAGCCAAGGGGCTAGCTATGACTACGAGCAGTACTTC. This codes for CASSQGASYDYEQYF.

The chain employs TRBV7-3 and TRBJ2-7, with 10 bases fitting TRBD1. Germline CDR1 is SGHTA and CDR2 is FQGTGA. V lost 4 bases to trimming and J lost 2 bases; unmatched junction nucleotides: 8. This CDR3 has 16 residues. The CDR3 DNA is TGTGCCAGCAGCTCCGGGGGGGGGACAGGGGCCTACGAGCAGTACTTC. Translation: CASSSGGGTGAYEQYF.

The chain combines TRBV28 with TRBJ2-3; D possibly corresponds to TRBD2 (7 bases). Trimming pared 3 bases from V and 5 bases from J, leaving 18 bases between. This CDR3 has 16 residues. CDR1 MDHEN and CDR2 SYDVKM come from the germline V gene. The DNA for the CDR3 is TGTGCCAGCAGTTTCCTGGTCGGGGGGCCGGGAGATACGCAGTATTTT. Translation: CASSFLVGGPGDTQYF.

The chain joins TRBV4-3 to TRBJ1-2; 8 positions match TRBD1. This CDR3 contains 15 residues. The V and J ends lost 0 bases and 5 bases, in that order; junction bases with no gene match: 5. CDR1 and CDR2 (germline): LGHNA, YSLEER. The CDR3 here is CASSQDLGTGYGYTF. DNA for the CDR3: TGCGCCAGCAGCCAAGATCTCGGGACAGGTTATGGCTACACCTTC.

This rearrangement joins TRBV7-9 to TRBJ2-7; D is undetermined. V lost 1 base and J 1 base, leaving 8 bases between the germline ends. In germline, CDR1 is SEHNR, CDR2 FQNEAQ (reference sequence). The CDR3 covers 14 residues. The CDR3 DNA sequence: TGTGCCAGCAGCTTAGTTGGCCCATCCTACGAGCAGTACTTC. Translating gives CASSLVGPSYEQYF. The full variable domain, in which reference TRBV7-9 and TRBJ2-7 provide the parts outside the CDR3, is DTGVSQNPRHKITKRGQNVTFRCDPISEHNRLYWYRQTLGQGPEFLTYFQNEAQLEKSRLLSDRFSAERPKGSFSTLEIQRTEQGDSAMYLCASSLVGPSYEQYFGPGTRLTVT.

The sample holds a few counts of this clone. The CDR3 DNA is TGTGCCAGCTCACGAAACCCGAGCTCCTATAATTCACCCCTCCACTTT. It encodes CASSRNPSSYNSPLHF. The chain carries TRBV18 and TRBJ1-6; D uncertain. Germline assignment: CDR1 KGHSH and CDR2 LQKENI. V dropped 4 bases and J dropped 0 bases, with 10 bases sitting between them. The CDR3 sequence is 16 residues long.

The chain recombines TRBV30 with TRBJ1-6, with 7 bases aligning to TRBD1. The CDR3 length is 13 residues. Per the germline V gene, CDR1 is GTSNPN and CDR2 is SVGIG (reference sequence). V trimming: 2 bases; J trimming: 8 bases; junction bases outside the gene matches: 3. CDR3 nucleotides: TGTGCCTGGAGTTCGACAGGGCATTCACCCCTCCACTTT. The encoded protein is CAWSSTGHSPLHF.

J is TRBJ2-2 and V is TRBV25-1; no reliable D call. Trimming removed 4 bases at V and 4 bases at J, with 7 bases between. The CDR3 has 13 amino acids. Germline CDR1 is MGHDK and CDR2 is SYGVNS. The CDR3 is CASSVGFTGELFF. The CDR3 bases are TGTGCCAGCAGTGTTGGCTTCACCGGGGAGCTGTTTTTT.

This chain joins TRBV7-9 and TRBJ2-5, with D maybe TRBD2 (5 bases). The length of the CDR3 is 13 residues. Trimming cost V 1 base and J 5 bases, with 8 bases left between them. CDR1 SEHNR and CDR2 FQNEAQ come from the germline V gene (reference sequence). The CDR3 DNA is TGTGCCAGCAGCTTAGTAGGAGGCGAGACCCAGTACTTC. It is translated as CASSLVGGETQYF.

This chain connects TRBV29-1 to TRBJ2-5; the match to TRBD2 covers 8 bases. Trimming cost V 5 bases and J 4 bases; bases outside gene matches: 6. This CDR3 is built from 13 residues. In germline, CDR1 is SQVTM, CDR2 ANQGSEA. The chain's CDR3 is CSVFGGEIETQYF. The CDR3 nucleotides read TGCAGCGTTTTCGGGGGGGAAATAGAGACCCAGTACTTC.